Listed here are 3 T cell receptor beta chains from one sample, sequenced in a study of T cell responses to AZD1222 COVID-19 vaccine. Measured with immunoSEQ multiplex PCR; TCRdb has only the in-frame clones, and not every one. The sample records about 130,000 clones, approximately 90% being singletons. Sequenced material: peripheral blood, taken 28 days after the second AZD1222 dose. These receptors were obtained from an adult who received the AZD1222 COVID-19 vaccine.

The V gene is TRBV6-5, the J gene TRBJ1-5; tentatively, D is TRBD1 (5 bases). V was shortened by 0 bases and J by 6 bases, with 9 bases between the two germline ends. The length of the CDR3 is 14 residues. Germline V lookup: CDR1 MNHEY, CDR2 SVGAGI. The CDR3 sequence: CASSYSQGFQPQHF. The CDR3 DNA sequence: TGTGCCAGCAGTTACTCGCAGGGTTTTCAGCCCCAGCATTTT.

V usage is TRBV12-3 or TRBV12-4 and J usage is TRBJ1-1; D is unclear. V shed 3 bases and J shed 1 base, with 6 bases lying between them. CDR3 length equals 13 residues. Here the CDR3 DNA reads TGTGCCAGCAGTTTTGGCCGGAACACTGAAGCTTTCTTT. This encodes CASSFGRNTEAFF.

The V gene is TRBV9, the J gene TRBJ1-2, with D tentatively TRBD1 (6 bases). Germline V gives CDR1 SGDLS, CDR2 YYNGEE. The V gene lost 0 bases and the J gene lost 7 bases, with 13 bases spanning the gap. This CDR3 region has 14 residues. The CDR3 DNA reads TGTGCCAGCAGCGTAGTGTCGGGGGCGGGTGGCTACACCTTC. Its translation: CASSVVSGAGGYTF.